This entry is about one T cell receptor beta chain. Its matching antigen is unknown. The data were taken from a study of cytomegalovirus exposure and HLA in healthy donors. General study points: In terms of immune exposure information, only CMV serostatus was available. Altogether, 160 or so TCR beta chains were recorded as cytomegalovirus-associated. Later on, an analysis found that several of the most significant clusters appeared to be linked to common viral pathogens, which included parvovirus B19.

Researchers ran the PCR with 60 Vbeta and 13 Jbeta primers. The protocol was immunoSEQ multiplex PCR, while the TCRdb copy is restricted to in-frame clones and leaves out a portion. The table lists about 190,000 clones, approximately 86% of them singletons, with around 0.31% in the top ten. This CDR3 has 17 amino acids. Germline values: CDR1 LNHDA, CDR2 SQIVND (reference sequence). Trimming at V came to 3 bases and at J to 0 bases, leaving 5 bases not matched to a gene. The sample consisted of PBMCs. The rearrangement uses TRBV19 and TRBJ2-2; TRBD2 agrees at 9 bases. The sequence was obtained from a woman between 25 and 40 years old in good health and CMV-seronegative. CDR3 protein: CASSMGGLATNTGELFF. In DNA, the CDR3 is TGTGCCAGTAGTATGGGAGGACTAGCGACGAACACCGGGGAGCTGTTTTTT. Drawing the rest from reference TRBV19 and TRBJ2-2, the complete variable domain is DGGITQSPKYLFRKEGQNVTLSCEQNLNHDAMYWYRQDPGQGLRLIYYSQIVNDFQKGDIAEGYSVSREKKESFPLTVTSAQKNPTAFYLCASSMGGLATNTGELFFGEGSRLTVL.